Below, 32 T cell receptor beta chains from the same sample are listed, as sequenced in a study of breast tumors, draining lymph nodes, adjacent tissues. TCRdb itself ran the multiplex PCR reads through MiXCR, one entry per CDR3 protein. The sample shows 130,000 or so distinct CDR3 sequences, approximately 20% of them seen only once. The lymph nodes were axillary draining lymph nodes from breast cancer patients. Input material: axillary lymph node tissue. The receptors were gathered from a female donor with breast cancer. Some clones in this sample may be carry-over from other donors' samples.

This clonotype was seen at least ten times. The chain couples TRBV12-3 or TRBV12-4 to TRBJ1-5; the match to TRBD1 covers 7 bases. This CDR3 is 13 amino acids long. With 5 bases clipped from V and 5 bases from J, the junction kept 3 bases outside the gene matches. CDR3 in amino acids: CASSRTGDQPQHF. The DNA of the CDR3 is TGTGCCAGCAGTCGTACAGGGGATCAGCCCCAGCATTTT.

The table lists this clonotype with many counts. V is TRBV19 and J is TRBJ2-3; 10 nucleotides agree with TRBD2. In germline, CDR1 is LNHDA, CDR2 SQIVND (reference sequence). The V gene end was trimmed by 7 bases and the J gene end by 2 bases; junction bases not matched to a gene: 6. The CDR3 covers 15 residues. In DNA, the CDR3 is TGTGCCAGTACTTGGACTAGCGGATACACAGATACGCAGTATTTT. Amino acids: CASTWTSGYTDTQYF.

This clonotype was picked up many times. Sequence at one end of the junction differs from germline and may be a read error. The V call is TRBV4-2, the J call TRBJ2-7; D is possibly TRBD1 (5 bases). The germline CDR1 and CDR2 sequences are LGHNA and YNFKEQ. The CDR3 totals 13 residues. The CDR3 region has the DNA TGTGCCAGCAGCCAAGATCGGACAAGGGGCCCGGACTTC. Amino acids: CASSQDRTRGPDF.

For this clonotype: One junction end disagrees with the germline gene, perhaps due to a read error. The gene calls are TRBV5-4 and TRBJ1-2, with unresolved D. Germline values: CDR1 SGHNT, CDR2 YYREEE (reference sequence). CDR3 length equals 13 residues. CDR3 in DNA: TGTGCCAGCGGCTTGGAGGCAGGAAGAGGCTACACCTTC. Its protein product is CASGLEAGRGYTF.

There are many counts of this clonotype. This chain's CDR3 is CAWSVQTSRADTQYF. For the CDR3, the DNA is TGTGCCTGGAGTGTACAGACTAGCCGGGCAGATACGCAGTATTTT. The chain combines TRBV30 with TRBJ2-3; 7 bases are shared with TRBD2. The germline CDR1 and CDR2 sequences are GTSNPN and SVGIG (reference sequence). V lost 0 bases and J lost 4; bases outside the gene matches: 7. The CDR3 is made up of 15 amino acids.

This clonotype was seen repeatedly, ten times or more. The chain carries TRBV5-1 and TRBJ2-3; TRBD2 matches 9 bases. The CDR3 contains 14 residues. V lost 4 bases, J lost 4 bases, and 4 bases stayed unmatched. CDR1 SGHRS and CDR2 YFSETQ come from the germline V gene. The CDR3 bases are TGCGCCAGCAGCCTGGGACTAGCTTCAGATACGCAGTATTTT. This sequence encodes CASSLGLASDTQYF.

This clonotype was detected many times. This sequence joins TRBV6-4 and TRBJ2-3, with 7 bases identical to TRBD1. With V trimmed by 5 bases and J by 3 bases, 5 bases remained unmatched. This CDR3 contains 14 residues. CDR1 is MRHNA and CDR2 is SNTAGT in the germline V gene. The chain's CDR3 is CASSPTGKTDTQYF. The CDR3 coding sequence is TGTGCCAGCAGTCCGACAGGGAAGACAGATACGCAGTATTTT.

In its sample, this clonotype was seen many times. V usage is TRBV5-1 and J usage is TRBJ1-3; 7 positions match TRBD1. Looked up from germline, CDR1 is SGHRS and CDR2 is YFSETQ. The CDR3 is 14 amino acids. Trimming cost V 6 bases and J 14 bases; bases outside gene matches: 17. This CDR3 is CASTSGTAREGLYF. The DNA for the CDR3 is TGCGCCAGCACCTCCGGGACAGCGAGGGAGGGCTTATATTTT.

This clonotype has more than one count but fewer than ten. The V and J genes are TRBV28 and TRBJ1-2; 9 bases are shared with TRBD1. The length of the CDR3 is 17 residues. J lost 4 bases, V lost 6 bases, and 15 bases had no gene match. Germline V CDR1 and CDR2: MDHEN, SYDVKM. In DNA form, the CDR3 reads TGTGCCAGCAGCTCCCCAGGGGGGGGACAGGGAACCTATGGCTACACCTTC. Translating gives CASSSPGGGQGTYGYTF.

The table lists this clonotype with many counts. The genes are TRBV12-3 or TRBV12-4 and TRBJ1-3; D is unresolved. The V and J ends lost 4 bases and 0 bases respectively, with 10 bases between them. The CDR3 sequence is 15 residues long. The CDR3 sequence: CASSSGVHSGNTIYF. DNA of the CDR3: TGTGCCAGCAGTTCAGGTGTACACTCTGGAAACACCATATATTTT.

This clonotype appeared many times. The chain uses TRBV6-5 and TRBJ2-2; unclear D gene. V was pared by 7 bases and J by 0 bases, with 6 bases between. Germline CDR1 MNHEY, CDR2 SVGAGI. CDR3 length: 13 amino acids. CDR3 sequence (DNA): TGTGCCAGCAACGACGCGAACACCGGGGAGCTGTTTTTT. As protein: CASNDANTGELFF.

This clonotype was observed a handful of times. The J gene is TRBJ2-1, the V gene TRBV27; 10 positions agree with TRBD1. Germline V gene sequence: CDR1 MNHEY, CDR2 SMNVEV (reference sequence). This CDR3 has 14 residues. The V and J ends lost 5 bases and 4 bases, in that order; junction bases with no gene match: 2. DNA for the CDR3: TGTGCCAGCAGTAGGGACAGGGGTTACAATGAGCAGTTCTTC. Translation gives CASSRDRGYNEQFF.

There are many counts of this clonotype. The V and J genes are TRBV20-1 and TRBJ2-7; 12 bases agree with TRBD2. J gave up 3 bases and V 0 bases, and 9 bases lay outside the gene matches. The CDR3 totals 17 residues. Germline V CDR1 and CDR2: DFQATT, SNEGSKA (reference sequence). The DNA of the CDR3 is TGCAGTGCTAGAGATCAGAATAGACTAGCGGGAGTCTACGAGCAGTACTTC. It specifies CSARDQNRLAGVYEQYF.

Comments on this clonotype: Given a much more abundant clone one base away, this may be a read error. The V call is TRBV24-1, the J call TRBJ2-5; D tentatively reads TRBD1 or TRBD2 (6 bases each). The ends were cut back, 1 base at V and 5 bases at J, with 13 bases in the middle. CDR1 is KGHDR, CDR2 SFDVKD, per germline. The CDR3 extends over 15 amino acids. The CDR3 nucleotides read TGTGCCACCAGTGATTTTTTCCGGGGGCATGAGACCCAGTACTTC. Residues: CATSDFFRGHETQYF.

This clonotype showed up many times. The CDR3 DNA follows: TGTGCCAGCAGTTTATCAGGGGGCACCGGGGAGCTGTTTTTT. This sequence encodes CASSLSGGTGELFF. The chain has TRBV12-3 or TRBV12-4 and TRBJ2-2; 7 bases line up with TRBD1. J was trimmed by 4 bases and V by 2 bases; bases with no gene match: 1. This CDR3 is built from 14 residues.

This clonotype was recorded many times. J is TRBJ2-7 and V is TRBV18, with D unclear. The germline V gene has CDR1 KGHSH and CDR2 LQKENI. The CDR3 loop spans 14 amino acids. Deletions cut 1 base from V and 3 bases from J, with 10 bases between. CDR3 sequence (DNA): TGTGCCAGCTCACCACAGGACCCGGGCTACGAGCAGTACTTC. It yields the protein CASSPQDPGYEQYF.

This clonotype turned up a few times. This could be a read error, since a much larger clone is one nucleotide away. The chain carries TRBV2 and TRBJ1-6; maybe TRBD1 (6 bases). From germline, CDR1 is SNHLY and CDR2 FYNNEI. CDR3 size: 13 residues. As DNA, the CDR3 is TGTGCCAGCAGTGGGACAGAGGGTTCACCCCCCCACTTT. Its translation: CASSGTEGSPPHF.

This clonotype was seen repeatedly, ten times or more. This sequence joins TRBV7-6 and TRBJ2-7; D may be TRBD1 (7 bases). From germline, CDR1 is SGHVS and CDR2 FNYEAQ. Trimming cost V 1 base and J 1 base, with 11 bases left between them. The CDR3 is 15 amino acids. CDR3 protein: CASSLGQGLSYEQYF. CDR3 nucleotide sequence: TGTGCCAGCAGCTTAGGACAGGGACTGTCCTACGAGCAGTACTTC.

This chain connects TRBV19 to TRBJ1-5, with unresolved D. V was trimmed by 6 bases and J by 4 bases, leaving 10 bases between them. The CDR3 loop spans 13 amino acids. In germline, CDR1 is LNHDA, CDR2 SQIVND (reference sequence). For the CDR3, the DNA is TGTGCCAGTAGAGGGTCATTAAATCAGCCCCAGCATTTT. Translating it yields CASRGSLNQPQHF.

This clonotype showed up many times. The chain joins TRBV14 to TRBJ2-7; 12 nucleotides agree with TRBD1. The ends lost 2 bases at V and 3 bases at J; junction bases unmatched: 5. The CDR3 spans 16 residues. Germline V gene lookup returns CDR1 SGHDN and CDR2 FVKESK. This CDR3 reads CASSQPGQGAIYEQYF. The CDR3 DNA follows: TGTGCCAGCAGCCAACCGGGACAGGGGGCTATCTACGAGCAGTACTTC.

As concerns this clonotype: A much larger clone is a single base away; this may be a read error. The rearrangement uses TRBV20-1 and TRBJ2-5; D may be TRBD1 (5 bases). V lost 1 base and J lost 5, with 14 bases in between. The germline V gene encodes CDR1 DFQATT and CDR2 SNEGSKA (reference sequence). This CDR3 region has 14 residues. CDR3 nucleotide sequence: TGCAGTGCTAGAGCCCACAGGCCCGCTGAGACCCAGTACTTC. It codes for CSARAHRPAETQYF.

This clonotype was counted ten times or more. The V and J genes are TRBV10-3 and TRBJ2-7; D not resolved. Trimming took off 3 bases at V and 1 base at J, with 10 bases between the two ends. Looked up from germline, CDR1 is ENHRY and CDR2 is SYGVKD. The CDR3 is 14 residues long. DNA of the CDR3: TGTGCCATCAGTGATCACGGGTCTTCCTACGAGCAGTACTTC. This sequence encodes CAISDHGSSYEQYF.

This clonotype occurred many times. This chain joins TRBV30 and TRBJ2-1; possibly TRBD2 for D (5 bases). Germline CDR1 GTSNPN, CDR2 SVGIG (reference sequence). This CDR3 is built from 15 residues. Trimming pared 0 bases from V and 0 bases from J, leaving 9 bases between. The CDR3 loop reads CAWSVRGFSYNEQFF. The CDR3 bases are TGTGCCTGGAGTGTACGAGGGTTCTCCTACAATGAGCAGTTCTTC.

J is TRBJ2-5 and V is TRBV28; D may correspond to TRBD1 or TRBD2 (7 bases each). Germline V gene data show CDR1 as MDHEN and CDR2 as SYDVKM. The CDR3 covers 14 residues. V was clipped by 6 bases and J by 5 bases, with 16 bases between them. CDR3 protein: CASSRTRGGETQYF. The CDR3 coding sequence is TGTGCCAGCAGCCGCACCAGGGGGGGGGAGACCCAGTACTTC.

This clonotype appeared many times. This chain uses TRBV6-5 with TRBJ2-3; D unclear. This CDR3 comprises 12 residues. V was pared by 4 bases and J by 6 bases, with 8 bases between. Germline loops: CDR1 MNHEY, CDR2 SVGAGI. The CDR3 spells CASSSTWDTQYF. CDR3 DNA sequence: TGTGCCAGCAGTTCAACCTGGGATACGCAGTATTTT.

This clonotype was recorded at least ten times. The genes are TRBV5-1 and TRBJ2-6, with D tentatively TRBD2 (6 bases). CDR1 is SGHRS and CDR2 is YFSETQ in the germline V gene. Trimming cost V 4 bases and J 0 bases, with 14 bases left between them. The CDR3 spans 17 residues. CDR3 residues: CASSGGTGSSGANVLTF. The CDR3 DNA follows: TGCGCCAGCAGCGGAGGGACGGGTAGCTCTGGGGCCAACGTCCTGACTTTC.

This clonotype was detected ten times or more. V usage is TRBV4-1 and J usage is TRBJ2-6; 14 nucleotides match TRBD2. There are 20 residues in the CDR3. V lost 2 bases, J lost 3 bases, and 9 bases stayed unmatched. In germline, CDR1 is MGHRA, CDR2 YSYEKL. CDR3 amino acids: CASSQRRLAGGMDGANVLTF. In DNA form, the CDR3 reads TGCGCCAGCAGCCAACGCCGACTAGCGGGAGGGATGGATGGGGCCAACGTCCTGACTTTC.

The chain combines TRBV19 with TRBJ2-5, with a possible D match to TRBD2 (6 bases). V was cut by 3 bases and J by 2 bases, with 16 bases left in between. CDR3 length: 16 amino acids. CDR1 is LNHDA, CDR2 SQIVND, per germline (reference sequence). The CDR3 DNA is TGTGCCAGTAGTATTCGTTGGAGGGCACATCAAGAGACCCAGTACTTC. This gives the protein CASSIRWRAHQETQYF.

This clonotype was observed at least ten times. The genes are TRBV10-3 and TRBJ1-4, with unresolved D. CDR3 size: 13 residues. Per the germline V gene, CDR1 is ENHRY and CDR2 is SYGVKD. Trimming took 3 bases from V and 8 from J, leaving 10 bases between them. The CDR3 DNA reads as TGTGCCATCAGTGATGAGGGCTGGGAAAAACTGTTTTTT. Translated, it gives CAISDEGWEKLFF.

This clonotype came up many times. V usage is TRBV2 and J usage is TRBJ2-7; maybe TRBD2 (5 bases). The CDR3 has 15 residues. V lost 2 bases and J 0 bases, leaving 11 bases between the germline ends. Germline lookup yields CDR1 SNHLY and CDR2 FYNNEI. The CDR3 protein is CASSEPGISSYEQYF. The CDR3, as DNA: TGTGCCAGCAGTGAACCGGGGATTAGCTCCTACGAGCAGTACTTC.

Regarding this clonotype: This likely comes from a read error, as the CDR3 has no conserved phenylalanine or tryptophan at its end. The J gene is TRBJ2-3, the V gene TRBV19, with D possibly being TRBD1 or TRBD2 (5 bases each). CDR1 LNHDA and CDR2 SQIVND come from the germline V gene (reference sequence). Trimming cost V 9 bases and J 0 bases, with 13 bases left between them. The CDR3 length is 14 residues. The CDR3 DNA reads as TGTGCCAGCCGTAGAGGGGAAAGCACAGATACGCAGTATCTT. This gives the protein CASRRGESTDTQYL.

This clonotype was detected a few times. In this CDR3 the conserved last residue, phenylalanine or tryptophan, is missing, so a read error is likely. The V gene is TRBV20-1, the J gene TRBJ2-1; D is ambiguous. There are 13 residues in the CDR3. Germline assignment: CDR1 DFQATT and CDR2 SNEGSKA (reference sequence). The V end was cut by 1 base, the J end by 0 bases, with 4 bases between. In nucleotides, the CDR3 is TGCAGTGCTAGAGCGGGCTCCTACAATGAGCAGTTCCTC. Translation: CSARAGSYNEQFL.